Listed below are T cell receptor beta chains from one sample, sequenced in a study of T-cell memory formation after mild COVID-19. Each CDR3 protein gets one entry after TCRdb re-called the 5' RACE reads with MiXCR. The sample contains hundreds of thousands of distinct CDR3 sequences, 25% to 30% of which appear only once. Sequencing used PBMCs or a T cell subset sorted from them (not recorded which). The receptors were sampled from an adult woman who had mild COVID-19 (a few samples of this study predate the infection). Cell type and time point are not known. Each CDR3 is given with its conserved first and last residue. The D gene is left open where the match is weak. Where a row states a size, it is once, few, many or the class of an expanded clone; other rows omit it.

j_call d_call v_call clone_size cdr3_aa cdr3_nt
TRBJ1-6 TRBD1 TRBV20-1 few CSPFSGQGAIPPLHF TGCAGTCCTTTCAGCGGACAGGGCGCGATTCCACCCCTCCACTTT
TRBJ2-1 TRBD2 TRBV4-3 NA CASSPSPSGAAEQFF TGCGCCAGCAGCCCAAGCCCTAGCGGAGCGGCTGAGCAGTTCTTC
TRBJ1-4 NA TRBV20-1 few CSASLREWGEKLFF TGCAGTGCTAGCCTCAGGGAGTGGGGTGAAAAACTGTTTTTT
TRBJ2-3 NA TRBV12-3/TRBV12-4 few CASRNSGSTDTQYF TGTGCCAGCAGGAATTCAGGGAGCACAGATACGCAGTATTTT
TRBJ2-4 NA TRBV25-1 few CASSEYLDIQYF TGTGCCAGCAGTGAATATTTGGACATTCAGTACTTC
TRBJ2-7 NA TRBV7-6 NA CASSFYQGPHSSYEQYF TGTGCCAGCAGCTTCTACCAGGGTCCTCATAGTTCCTACGAGCAGTACTTC
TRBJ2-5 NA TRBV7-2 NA CASSTFLGNQETQYF TGTGCCAGCAGCACGTTCCTAGGGAACCAAGAGACCCAGTACTTC
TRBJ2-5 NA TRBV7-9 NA CASSLPQGRNQETQYF TGTGCCAGCAGCTTACCCCAGGGGCGGAATCAAGAGACCCAGTACTTC
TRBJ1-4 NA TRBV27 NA CASSFNRINSEKLFF TGTGCCAGCAGTTTCAACCGTATCAATAGTGAAAAACTGTTTTTT
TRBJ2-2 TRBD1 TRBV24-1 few CATSDTGTANTGELFF TGTGCCACCAGTGACACCGGGACAGCGAACACCGGGGAGCTGTTTTTT
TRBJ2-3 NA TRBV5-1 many CASSLTSDTQYF TGCGCCAGCAGCTTGACTTCGGATACGCAGTATTTT
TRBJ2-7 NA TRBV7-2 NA CASSRQATSYEQYF TGTGCCAGCAGTCGACAGGCCACTTCCTACGAGCAGTACTTC
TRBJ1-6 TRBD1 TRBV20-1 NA CSARGQGSYNSPLHF TGCAGTGCTAGAGGACAGGGGTCCTATAATTCACCCCTCCACTTT
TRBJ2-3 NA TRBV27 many CASSLVVTDTQYF TGTGCCAGCAGTTTAGTGGTCACAGATACGCAGTATTTT
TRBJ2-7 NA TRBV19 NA CASKGGGLPYEQYF TGTGCCAGCAAAGGAGGGGGGCTTCCTTACGAGCAGTACTTC
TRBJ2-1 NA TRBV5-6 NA CASSRQIQELW TGTGCCAGCAGCCGCCAAATACAGGAACTGTGG
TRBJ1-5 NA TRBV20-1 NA CSARESGQPGNQPQHF TGCAGTGCTAGAGAGTCTGGGCAGCCCGGCAATCAGCCCCAGCATTTT
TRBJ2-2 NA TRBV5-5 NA CASSFWTDTANTGELFF TGTGCCAGCAGCTTCTGGACAGATACCGCGAACACCGGGGAGCTGTTTTTT
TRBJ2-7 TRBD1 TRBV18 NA CASSSAGTAKPYEQYF TGTGCCAGCTCATCAGCCGGGACAGCGAAACCCTACGAGCAGTACTTC
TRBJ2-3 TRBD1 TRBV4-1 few CASSQVGTGPSTDTQYF TGCGCCAGCAGCCAAGTGGGGACAGGCCCTAGCACAGATACGCAGTATTTT
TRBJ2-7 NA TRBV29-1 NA CSVMPGPYEQYF TGCAGCGTGATGCCGGGACCCTACGAGCAGTACTTC
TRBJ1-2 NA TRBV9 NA CASSVTGEYGYTF TGTGCCAGCAGCGTGACAGGAGAGTATGGCTACACCTTC
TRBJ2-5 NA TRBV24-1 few CATSDLRYGKETQYF TGTGCCACCAGTGATTTGCGATACGGAAAAGAGACCCAGTACTTC
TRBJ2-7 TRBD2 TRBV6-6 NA CASSYTPTQGLAGVYEQYF TGTGCCAGCAGTTACACACCCACCCAGGGACTAGCGGGGGTATACGAGCAGTACTTC
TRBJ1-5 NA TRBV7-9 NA CASSFGVGQPQHF TGTGCCAGCAGCTTCGGGGTCGGGCAGCCCCAGCATTTT
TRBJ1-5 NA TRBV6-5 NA CASSYTRTNQPQHF TGTGCCAGCAGTTACACCCGAACAAATCAGCCCCAGCATTTT
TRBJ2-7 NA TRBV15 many CATSDRAYEQYF TGTGCCACAAGTGACCGTGCCTACGAGCAGTACTTC
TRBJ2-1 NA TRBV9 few CASSVRGDPGTLIRNEQFF TGTGCCAGCAGCGTAAGAGGAGACCCCGGGACACTTATAAGGAATGAGCAGTTCTTC
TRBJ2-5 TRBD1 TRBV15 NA CATSGQAHRTQYF TGTGCCACCAGCGGACAGGCGCACCGGACCCAGTACTTC
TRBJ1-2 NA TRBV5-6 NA CASSAGTGFYGYTF TGTGCCAGCAGTGCCGGGACGGGCTTCTATGGCTACACCTTC
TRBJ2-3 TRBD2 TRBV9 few CASSVREGNTDTQYF TGTGCCAGCAGCGTGAGGGAGGGGAACACAGATACGCAGTATTTT
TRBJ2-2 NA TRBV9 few CASTLDTGELFF TGTGCCAGCACCCTGGACACCGGGGAGCTGTTTTTT
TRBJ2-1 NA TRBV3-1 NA CASSQGHNEQFF TGTGCCAGCAGCCAAGGGCACAATGAGCAGTTCTTC
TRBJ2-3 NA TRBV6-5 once CASSYQGDTQYF TGTGCCAGCAGTTACCAGGGGGATACGCAGTATTTT
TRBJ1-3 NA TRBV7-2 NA CASSLLGAVSGNTIYF TGTGCCAGCAGCTTACTGGGGGCGGTCTCGGGAAACACCATATATTTT
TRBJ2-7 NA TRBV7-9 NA CASSLRLGGSGHRDEQYF TGTGCCAGCAGCTTACGCTTGGGGGGATCGGGACACAGGGACGAGCAGTACTTC
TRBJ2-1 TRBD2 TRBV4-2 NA CASSITGTSGKDEQFF TGTGCCAGCAGTATAACCGGGACTAGCGGGAAAGATGAGCAGTTCTTC
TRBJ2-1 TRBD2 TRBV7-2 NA CASSFVAGPYNEQFF TGTGCCAGCAGCTTCGTAGCGGGACCATACAATGAGCAGTTCTTC
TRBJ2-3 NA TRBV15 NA CAAGLGTDTQYF TGTGCCGCAGGGCTTGGCACAGATACGCAGTATTTT
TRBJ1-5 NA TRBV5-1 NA CASSLGLLDEGPNSNQPQHF TGCGCCAGCAGCTTGGGTCTTTTGGACGAGGGACCGAATAGCAATCAGCCCCAGCATTTT
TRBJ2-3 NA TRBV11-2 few CASSLGTRTSTDTQYF TGTGCCAGCAGCTTAGGGACTCGAACTAGCACAGATACGCAGTATTTT
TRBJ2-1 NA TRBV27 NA CASSPRALYNEQFF TGTGCCAGCAGTCCGCGGGCCCTATACAATGAGCAGTTCTTC
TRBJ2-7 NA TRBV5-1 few CASSSDSGYSYEQYF TGCGCCAGCAGCTCAGACAGCGGATACTCCTACGAGCAGTACTTC
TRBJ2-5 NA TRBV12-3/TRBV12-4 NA CASSLWGSEKETQYF TGTGCCAGCAGTTTATGGGGATCGGAGAAAGAGACCCAGTACTTC
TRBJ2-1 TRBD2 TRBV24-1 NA CASSGTSGGPYNEQFF TGTGCCTCATCCGGGACTAGCGGGGGGCCCTACAATGAGCAGTTCTTC
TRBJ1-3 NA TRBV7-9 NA CASSLVGETPGNTIYF TGTGCCAGCAGCTTAGTAGGGGAGACTCCTGGAAACACCATATATTTT
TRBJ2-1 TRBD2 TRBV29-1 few CSVEDPRTSGLSSYNEQFF TGCAGCGTTGAAGATCCCCGGACTAGCGGGCTTAGCTCCTACAATGAGCAGTTCTTC
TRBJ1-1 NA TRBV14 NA CASSQVSGRGTEAFF TGTGCCAGCAGCCAAGTATCTGGACGGGGGACTGAAGCTTTCTTT
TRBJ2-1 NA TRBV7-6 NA CASSLDRMDYNEQFF TGTGCCAGCAGCCTGGATAGAATGGACTACAATGAGCAGTTCTTC
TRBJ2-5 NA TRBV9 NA CASSVGVATPETQYF TGTGCCAGCAGCGTAGGTGTAGCCACACCAGAGACCCAGTACTTC
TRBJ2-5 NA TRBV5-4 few CASSTGDRETQYF TGTGCCAGCAGTACCGGCGACAGGGAGACCCAGTACTTC
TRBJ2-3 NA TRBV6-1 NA CASRGSVGRADTQYF TGTGCCAGCAGGGGGAGTGTGGGACGCGCAGATACGCAGTATTTT
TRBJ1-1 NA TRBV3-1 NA CASSPLRGTTEAFF TGTGCCAGCAGCCCTCTGAGGGGAACGACTGAAGCTTTCTTT